A single T cell receptor (beta chain) is shown here with its context. The sample belongs to a study of control samples from healthy donors and cancer patients. Some clones are missing from TCRdb's copy, which holds only in-frame ones; the method was immunoSEQ multiplex PCR. The table records 200,000 to 250,000 clones, around 94% of them present only once. CDR3 size: 14 residues. Germline V gene data show CDR1 as GTSNPN and CDR2 as SVGIG (reference sequence). V lost 4 bases and J lost 5, with 17 bases in between. Sequenced sample: blood. The chain employs TRBV30 and TRBJ1-2; possibly TRBD1 for D (5 bases). The sequence was collected from a man aged 45-65 years in good health. CDR3 DNA: TGTGCCTGGACCCCAAGGGGCAGAAGTTATGGCTACACCTTC. It translates to CAWTPRGRSYGYTF.